A single sample is the source of the 2 T cell receptor beta chains below, sequenced in a study of cytomegalovirus exposure and HLA in healthy donors. The PCR employed 60 Vbeta primers together with 13 Jbeta primers. TCRdb keeps only in-frame clones here, not all; method: immunoSEQ multiplex PCR. The sample includes hundreds of thousands of clones, 75% to 90% of them seen just once. Sequencing input: PBMCs. These TCRs come from a woman aged 18 to 35 in good health and CMV-seronegative.

The chain recombines TRBV5-1 with TRBJ2-7; D perhaps matches TRBD1 (5 bases). V was shortened by 0 bases and J by 6 bases, with 10 bases between the two germline ends. The V gene's germline CDR1 is SGHRS and CDR2 YFSETQ. CDR3 length equals 13 residues. The CDR3 spells CASSLGPGREQYF. In DNA form, the CDR3 reads TGCGCCAGCAGCTTGGGTCCAGGGCGCGAGCAGTACTTC.

This chain links TRBV7-2 with TRBJ1-1, with D perhaps matching TRBD1 (6 bases). Germline V CDR1 and CDR2: SGHTA, FQGNSA. Deletions cut 5 bases from V and 4 bases from J, with 14 bases between. The CDR3 has 14 amino acids. The CDR3 reads CASSPTRGFTEAFF. Here the CDR3 DNA reads TGTGCCAGCAGCCCGACCAGGGGATTCACTGAAGCTTTCTTT. The full variable domain, rest sourced from reference TRBV7-2 and TRBJ1-1, is GAGVSQSPSNKVTEKGKDVELRCDPISGHTALYWYRQSLGQGLEFLIYFQGNSAPDKSGLPSDRFSAERTGGSVSTLTIQRTQQEDSAVYLCASSPTRGFTEAFFGQGTRLTVV.